These 31 T cell receptor beta chains came from one sample sequenced in a study of early T cells in non-severe SARS-CoV-2 infection. TCRdb redid the calling of the 5' RACE reads with MiXCR, one entry per CDR3 protein. Among 75,000 to 80,000 distinct CDR3 sequences listed, around 10% were seen once. Sequenced material: whole blood, taken at baseline. These TCRs come from an adult who was a healthcare worker with PCR-confirmed SARS-CoV-2 infection or an uninfected control (not recorded which).

J is TRBJ2-5 and V is TRBV3-1; D may be TRBD2 (6 bases). Germline CDR1 and CDR2: LGHDT and YNNKEL (reference sequence). V lost 5 bases and J 5 bases, leaving 21 bases between the germline ends. The CDR3 totals 16 residues. The CDR3 region is CASSFNRQTSKETQYF. The CDR3 nucleotides are TGTGCCAGCAGCTTCAATCGACAGACTAGTAAGGAGACCCAGTACTTC.

This clonotype was detected only a few times. This sequence joins TRBV7-6 and TRBJ1-3; a possible D gene is TRBD1 (6 bases). V lost 3 bases and J lost 2, with 11 bases in between. CDR3 length: 15 amino acids. The germline V gene has CDR1 SGHVS and CDR2 FNYEAQ. CDR3 residues: CASSLTGGTGNTIYF. The CDR3 DNA follows: TGTGCCAGCAGCTTGACAGGAGGGACTGGAAACACCATATATTTT.

Ten or more counts support this clonotype. CDR3 DNA sequence: TGCAGTGCTAGATACAGGGAGCACGAGCAGTACTTC. Translated, it gives CSARYREHEQYF. V gene TRBV20-1 combines with J gene TRBJ2-7, with TRBD1 as a possible D gene (6 bases). V was trimmed by 2 bases and J by 5 bases, leaving 10 bases between them. Per the germline V gene, CDR1 is DFQATT and CDR2 is SNEGSKA (reference sequence). The CDR3 has 12 residues.

This clonotype came up a few times. This chain links TRBV7-2 with TRBJ2-5; D possibly corresponds to TRBD1 (5 bases). Trimming shortened V by 1 base and J by 0 bases, and 9 bases separated the two germline ends. This CDR3 is built from 15 residues. The germline V gene has CDR1 SGHTA and CDR2 FQGNSA. The CDR3 bases are TGTGCCAGCAGCTTAGTTTCGGACAACCAAGAGACCCAGTACTTC. This codes for CASSLVSDNQETQYF.

This clonotype was seen ten or more times. The chain is built from TRBV7-2 and TRBJ2-2; D is uncertain. This CDR3 has 14 residues. Germline CDR1 SGHTA, CDR2 FQGNSA. Trimming shortened V by 3 bases and J by 5 bases, and 10 bases separated the two germline ends. CDR3 coding DNA: TGTGCCAGCAGCTTTTTCTCCGGGACCGGGGAGCTGTTTTTT. This gives the protein CASSFFSGTGELFF.

The V gene is TRBV10-3, the J gene TRBJ2-2; perhaps TRBD2 as D (5 bases). The CDR3 consists of 14 residues. The ends were cut back, 3 bases at V and 5 bases at J, with 10 bases in the middle. CDR1 ENHRY and CDR2 SYGVKD come from the germline V gene. The CDR3 loop reads CAISERTGTGELFF. CDR3 nucleotide sequence: TGTGCCATCAGTGAAAGGACGGGAACCGGGGAGCTGTTTTTT.

This clonotype was detected many times. V gene TRBV2 combines with J gene TRBJ2-5; 8 positions agree with TRBD1. This CDR3 comprises 12 residues. V shed 6 bases and J 4 bases; nucleotides not matched to a gene: 1. Germline CDR1 reads SNHLY; CDR2 reads FYNNEI. The CDR3 loop is CASRQGAETQYF. The CDR3 bases are TGTGCCAGCAGGCAGGGGGCAGAGACCCAGTACTTC. Full variable domain (rest looked up from reference TRBV2 and TRBJ2-5): EPEVTQTPSHQVTQMGQEVILRCVPISNHLYFYWYRQILGQKVEFLVSFYNNEISEKSEIFDDQFSVERPDGSNFTLKIRSTKLEDSAMYFCASRQGAETQYFGPGTRLLVL.

The chain has TRBV9 and TRBJ2-1; D assignment may be TRBD1 or TRBD2 (5 bases each). The germline V gene encodes CDR1 SGDLS and CDR2 YYNGEE. Trimming removed 3 bases at V and 3 bases at J, with 16 bases between. The CDR3 has 16 residues. The CDR3 loop is CASSETAAPLYNEQFF. Written as DNA, the CDR3 is TGTGCCAGCAGCGAGACAGCGGCTCCACTCTACAATGAGCAGTTCTTC.

This clonotype was seen more than once but under ten times. The genes are TRBV12-5 and TRBJ1-1, with D possibly being TRBD1 (5 bases). This CDR3 is built from 12 residues. Germline V gives CDR1 LGHNT, CDR2 FRNRAP. V was cut by 1 base and J by 6 bases, with 6 bases left in between. The CDR3 reads CASGLGDAEAFF. For the CDR3, the DNA is TGTGCTAGTGGTTTGGGGGACGCTGAAGCTTTCTTT.

J is TRBJ1-2 and V is TRBV5-6; 7 bases fit TRBD1. The J segment lost 0 bases and the V segment lost 2 bases, leaving 4 bases of the junction unmatched. Germline V gene data show CDR1 as SGHDT and CDR2 as YYEEEE. The CDR3 loop spans 15 amino acids. CDR3 nucleotides: TGTGCCAGCAGCTTTGGGACAGTAGCTAACTATGGCTACACCTTC. This gives the protein CASSFGTVANYGYTF.

In regard to this clonotype: One end of the junction is discordant with germline, which a read error may explain. CDR3 region: CVSSLEAGARRTVQYF. DNA of the CDR3: TGTGTCAGCAGCTTGGAAGCGGGGGCGAGGCGCACGGTGCAGTACTTC. The gene calls are TRBV5-6 and TRBJ2-7; 8 bases are a match to TRBD2. The CDR3 runs to 16 residues. The germline gives CDR1 SGHDT, CDR2 YYEEEE.

V and J are TRBV7-7 and TRBJ2-2; D remains ambiguous. The CDR3 length is 14 residues. Trimming shortened V by 6 bases and J by 0 bases, and 8 bases separated the two germline ends. Looked up from germline, CDR1 is SSHAT and CDR2 is FNYEAQ (reference sequence). The CDR3 nucleotides read TGTGCCAGCAGGGAGAGCCCGAACACCGGGGAGCTGTTTTTT. Amino acid sequence: CASRESPNTGELFF.

This chain connects TRBV7-8 to TRBJ2-3; the D gene is possibly TRBD2 (7 bases). The V and J ends lost 5 bases and 4 bases respectively, with 16 bases between them. The CDR3 extends over 15 amino acids. Germline lookup yields CDR1 SGHVS and CDR2 FQNEAQ. The CDR3 nucleotides read TGTGCCAGCAGCCTTTCACGGGGGGCCCCAGATACGCAGTATTTT. This codes for CASSLSRGAPDTQYF. The full variable domain, in which reference TRBV7-8 and TRBJ2-3 provide the parts outside the CDR3, is GAGVSQSPRYKVAKRGQDVALRCDPISGHVSLFWYQQALGQGPEFLTYFQNEAQLDKSGLPSDRFFAERPEGSVSTLKIQRTQQEDSAVYLCASSLSRGAPDTQYFGPGTRLTVL.

This clonotype was observed at least ten times. V usage is TRBV6-5 and J usage is TRBJ1-6; 9 nucleotides match TRBD1. Germline-derived CDR1 and CDR2 are MNHEY and SVGAGI. V shed 6 bases and J 12 bases; nucleotides not matched to a gene: 9. The CDR3 totals 14 residues. The CDR3 loop reads CASRPGQGYLPLHF. The CDR3 DNA is TGTGCCAGCAGACCCGGACAGGGGTACTTACCCCTCCACTTT.

This clonotype was seen only a few times. The rearrangement joins TRBV15 to TRBJ2-7, with 7 bases matching TRBD2. After removal of 4 bases from V and 6 bases from J, the junction contained 9 bases not matched to a gene. This CDR3 is 14 amino acids long. Germline V gives CDR1 LNHNV, CDR2 YYDKDF (reference sequence). CDR3 region: CATSNGGTASEQYF. The CDR3 bases are TGTGCCACCAGCAACGGGGGGACGGCCTCCGAGCAGTACTTC.

This clonotype was found many times. The V call is TRBV7-2, the J call TRBJ1-2, with no clear D. From germline, CDR1 is SGHTA and CDR2 FQGNSA. Trimming removed 0 bases from V and 8 bases from J, with 19 bases in between. CDR3 size: 16 residues. Here the CDR3 DNA reads TGTGCCAGCAGCTTAGCGCTAGACGGCCAAAGTAAAGGCTACACCTTC. This translates into CASSLALDGQSKGYTF. The variable domain in full, with the rest retrieved from reference TRBV7-2 and TRBJ1-2, is GAGVSQSPSNKVTEKGKDVELRCDPISGHTALYWYRQSLGQGLEFLIYFQGNSAPDKSGLPSDRFSAERTGGSVSTLTIQRTQQEDSAVYLCASSLALDGQSKGYTFGSGTRLTVV.

J is TRBJ2-3 and V is TRBV10-1; tentatively, D is TRBD2 (5 bases). CDR1 is WNHNN and CDR2 is SYGVQD in the germline V gene (reference sequence). This CDR3 has 13 residues. V lost 3 bases and J lost 5, with 9 bases in between. The CDR3 sequence: CASSEGGGDTQYF. CDR3 in DNA: TGCGCCAGCAGTGAAGGAGGCGGAGATACGCAGTATTTT.

The sample holds a few counts of this clonotype. The V and J genes are TRBV5-4 and TRBJ1-2, with D unclear. This CDR3 comprises 15 residues. Trimming took off 2 bases at V and 2 bases at J, with 13 bases between the two ends. Per germline, CDR1 SGHNT and CDR2 YYREEE (reference sequence). CDR3: CASSFTLWSNYGYTF. As DNA, the CDR3 is TGTGCCAGCAGCTTTACTCTTTGGTCGAACTATGGCTACACCTTC.

This clonotype has only a few counts. The chain links TRBV5-1 to TRBJ1-1, with D hard to call. Germline assignment: CDR1 SGHRS and CDR2 YFSETQ. Deletions cut 2 bases from V and 1 base from J, with 6 bases between. This CDR3 spans 13 amino acids. The CDR3 coding sequence is TGCGCCAGCAGCTTTGCCGCGAACACTGAAGCTTTCTTT. It encodes CASSFAANTEAFF.

This clonotype was observed many times. The chain employs TRBV25-1 and TRBJ2-3; D unresolved. Germline values: CDR1 MGHDK, CDR2 SYGVNS. This CDR3 contains 13 residues. V was pared by 2 bases and J by 2 bases, with 5 bases between. Written as DNA, the CDR3 is TGTGCCAGCAGTGAAGCCCCCACAGATACGCAGTATTTT. It is translated as CASSEAPTDTQYF.

This clonotype has only a few counts. This chain uses TRBV6-2 or TRBV6-3 with TRBJ2-4; D might be TRBD1 or TRBD2, each matching 5 bases. Trimming cost V 9 bases and J 0 bases, with 15 bases left between them. From germline, CDR1 is MNHEY and CDR2 SVGEGT. This CDR3 region has 15 residues. CDR3 nucleotides: TGTGCCAGTCTGCCGGGACCTCTAGCCAAAAACATTCAGTACTTC. Translation gives CASLPGPLAKNIQYF.

This chain joins TRBV5-1 and TRBJ2-5; 7 bases are a match to TRBD1. The CDR3 loop spans 15 amino acids. V was pared by 2 bases and J by 5 bases, with 9 bases of the junction left unmatched. The germline V gene has CDR1 SGHRS and CDR2 YFSETQ. CDR3 protein: CASSFQSDRAETQYF. CDR3 in DNA: TGCGCCAGCAGCTTCCAAAGCGACAGGGCCGAGACCCAGTACTTC.

In this sample, this clonotype turned up many times. V gene TRBV24-1 combines with J gene TRBJ2-5, with unresolved D. The CDR3 contains 12 residues. CDR1 and CDR2 (germline): KGHDR, SFDVKD. Trimming cost V 5 bases and J 12 bases, with 15 bases left between them. DNA for the CDR3: TGTGCCACCAGTGGGTCTCACTTCCCCGAGTACTTC. Protein sequence: CATSGSHFPEYF.

CDR3 sequence reads: CSVVAGRRTDTQYF. CDR3 nucleotide sequence: TGCAGCGTTGTTGCGGGGAGACGCACAGATACGCAGTATTTT. The chain recombines TRBV29-1 with TRBJ2-3, with D tentatively TRBD2 (6 bases). The CDR3 has 14 residues. V shed 4 bases and J shed 1 base, with 12 bases lying between them. Germline CDR1 reads SQVTM; CDR2 reads ANQGSEA.

This clonotype has only a few counts. CDR3: CASSAPDRKNTEAFF. The CDR3 region has the DNA TGTGCCAGCAGCGCCCCTGACAGAAAGAACACTGAAGCTTTCTTT. The rearrangement uses TRBV7-9 and TRBJ1-1; D perhaps matches TRBD1 (5 bases). V lost 5 bases, J lost 1 base, and 14 bases lay in between. The CDR3 consists of 15 residues. CDR1 is SEHNR, CDR2 FQNEAQ, per germline (reference sequence).

The chain links TRBV9 to TRBJ2-3; perhaps TRBD2 as D (6 bases). Germline values: CDR1 SGDLS, CDR2 YYNGEE. The CDR3 is made up of 17 amino acids. Trimming took 0 bases from V and 2 from J, leaving 16 bases between them. CDR3 DNA: TGTGCCAGCAGCGTAGCTACAGGCGGGGCCTACACAGATACGCAGTATTTT. Protein: CASSVATGGAYTDTQYF.

The sample holds many counts of this clonotype. V usage is TRBV6-6 and J usage is TRBJ2-7, with D perhaps matching TRBD1 (6 bases). V lost 6 bases, J lost 2 bases, and 11 bases lay in between. The CDR3 is 13 amino acids. CDR1 and CDR2 from the germline V gene are MNHNY and SVGAGI (reference sequence). The DNA for the CDR3 is TGTGCCAGCAGCCCGACAGGTACCTACGAGCAGTACTTC. Amino acid sequence: CASSPTGTYEQYF.

This clonotype was detected many times. This chain connects TRBV13 to TRBJ2-6; D gene uncertain. In germline, CDR1 is PRHDT, CDR2 FYEKMQ (reference sequence). Trimming left V 8 bases short and J 0 bases short, with 5 bases between. The CDR3 extends over 13 amino acids. The DNA for the CDR3 is TGTGCCAGCCACCCCTCTGGGGCCAACGTCCTGACTTTC. Protein: CASHPSGANVLTF.

This clonotype was counted at least ten times. The chain combines TRBV10-3 with TRBJ1-2; D unresolved. Germline V lookup: CDR1 ENHRY, CDR2 SYGVKD. CDR3 length: 13 residues. Trimming removed 8 bases at V and 1 base at J, with 11 bases between. The CDR3: CAIRQDGNYGYTF. Here the CDR3 DNA reads TGTGCCATCCGTCAGGACGGTAACTATGGCTACACCTTC.

This rearrangement joins TRBV28 to TRBJ2-4, with D unclear. V was pared by 2 bases and J by 5 bases, with 7 bases between. Germline CDR1 MDHEN, CDR2 SYDVKM. This CDR3 has 13 amino acids. CDR3 in amino acids: CASSLGQQNIQYF. The CDR3 coding sequence is TGTGCCAGCAGTTTAGGGCAACAAAACATTCAGTACTTC.

This clonotype was counted ten times or more. The chain employs TRBV10-3 and TRBJ1-1; possibly TRBD1 for D (5 bases). The V gene's germline CDR1 is ENHRY and CDR2 SYGVKD. The CDR3 extends over 13 amino acids. The ends were cut back, 7 bases at V and 0 bases at J, with 9 bases in the middle. CDR3 loop: CAIKRTLNTEAFF. The CDR3 DNA reads TGTGCCATCAAGCGGACACTGAACACTGAAGCTTTCTTT.